This T cell receptor (beta chain) was identified during a study of identical twins. MiXCR, run by TCRdb on the 5' RACE reads, gives a single entry per CDR3 protein. Among approximately 670,000 distinct CDR3 sequences listed, 5.5% to 6.5% were seen once. This clonotype showed up just a few times. The origin of this receptor is a man aged 18 to 29 in good health. The sequenced sample was naive T cells sorted from blood.

CDR3 region: CASSGGYGRGQPQHF. The CDR3 DNA is TGTGCCAGCAGTGGGGGCTATGGGCGCGGTCAGCCCCAGCATTTT. The V call is TRBV6-1, the J call TRBJ1-5; D might be TRBD1 (5 bases). Deletions cut 4 bases from V and 6 bases from J, with 16 bases between. The CDR3 runs 15 residues. Germline CDR1 MNHNS, CDR2 SASEGT.